This TCR beta chain was found in a study of beta chain features in type 1 diabetes. Study-level findings and limits: Shortening that was moderate but significant affected the TCRB CDR3s of Type 1 diabetes patients in all four CD4+ subsets.

The V and J ends lost 7 bases and 0 bases respectively, with 18 bases between them. CDR1 and CDR2 (germline): SQVTM, ANQGSEA. This CDR3 contains 15 residues. On average, the one heparinised blood draw given by each donor was about 100 mL. CD45RO/CCR7/CD25/CD127/CD95/CD27 separated CD4+ naive, central memory, regulatory and stem cell-like memory cells by sorting. Sorted cells reached over 95% purity in every population. Since all of the isolated RNA was reverse transcribed, expressed TCRB transcripts were what got sequenced. Libraries were prepared by immunoSEQ multiplex PCR; TCRdb keeps only in-frame clonotypes and omits some of them. The table has 25,000 or so clones, over 60% seen once. For this clone: Its target is unknown.

The sample consisted of Tregs from blood. The source is a woman aged 35 to 49 in good health. This chain connects TRBV29-1 to TRBJ1-2, with D possibly TRBD1 on 6 matching bases. This CDR3 reads CSDGIQGYTNYGYTF. The CDR3 nucleotides read TGCAGCGATGGGATACAGGGTTACACTAACTATGGCTACACCTTC.